These T cell receptor beta chains were read from a single sample in a study of blood T cell repertoires in COVID-19. Clones were read by immunoSEQ multiplex PCR, and TCRdb kept only the in-frame ones, dropping some. The data hold 250,000 or so clones, with 85% to 90% observed a single time. Sequenced: peripheral blood. These receptors came from a woman aged 40 to 49 who had recovered from COVID-19. The CDR3 runs from the conserved cysteine through the conserved F or W. Each record gives: J gene, D gene, V gene, CDR3 protein. A D gene is named only where the DNA matches it firmly.

TRBJ2-7 | TRBD2 | TRBV19 | CASSIPGTSGKQYF
TRBJ1-5 | . | TRBV7-9 | CASSLFAGVDQPQHF
TRBJ1-2 | . | TRBV6-8 | CASIRRGGYYGYTF
TRBJ1-6 | . | TRBV5-1 | CASSETRGTVGPLHF
TRBJ1-3 | . | TRBV5-3 | CARSLSSKNTIYF
TRBJ2-5 | . | TRBV9 | CASSVTPGSQETQYF
TRBJ2-1 | . | TRBV4-1 | CASSHARSSYNEQFF
TRBJ2-7 | TRBD1 | TRBV13 | CASSSGQESYEQYF
TRBJ2-4 | . | TRBV7-9 | CASGGAWENIQYF
TRBJ2-7 | . | TRBV12-3/TRBV12-4 | CASSLRDRPYF
TRBJ1-4 | TRBD1 | TRBV5-1 | CASTPLGTGEEKLFF
TRBJ2-7 | TRBD1 | TRBV19 | CASSPGTGAVYEQYF
TRBJ1-1 | TRBD1 | TRBV13 | CASSFHGQGGTEAFF
TRBJ1-5 | . | TRBV2 | CASSEGASGQPQHF
TRBJ1-2 | TRBD1 | TRBV2 | CASSDGTGVLPYTF
TRBJ2-2 | TRBD2 | TRBV5-4 | CASSSSGRGTGELFF
TRBJ1-2 | TRBD1 | TRBV27 | CASSSLVAGGNYGYTF
TRBJ1-1 | TRBD1 | TRBV19 | CASSPWDRGMNTEAFF